The T cell receptor (beta chain) described here comes from a study of T cell responses to AZD1222 COVID-19 vaccine. The study, taken as a whole, reports: Repertoires were obtained solely post-peak T cell response. The CD4 TCRs associated with vaccination extended across spike and predominated at 160-218 and 743-854.

On this clone: Its antigen is as yet unknown.

Assay used: immunoSEQ multiplex PCR; TCRdb lists only in-frame clones, some missing. The sample records about 120,000 clones, around nine tenths being singletons. This TCR came from an adult in good health. The source material was peripheral blood, sampled on day 0 of AZD1222 vaccination.

The DNA for the CDR3 is TGTGCCAGCAGTGAAGAATGGGGGGGGACCTACGAGCAGTACTTC. This sequence encodes CASSEEWGGTYEQYF. The chain has TRBV6-1 and TRBJ2-7; 7 nucleotides match TRBD2. The germline V gene has CDR1 MNHNS and CDR2 SASEGT. The V segment lost 1 base and the J segment 2 bases; nucleotides outside the gene matches: 5. CDR3 length: 15 amino acids.